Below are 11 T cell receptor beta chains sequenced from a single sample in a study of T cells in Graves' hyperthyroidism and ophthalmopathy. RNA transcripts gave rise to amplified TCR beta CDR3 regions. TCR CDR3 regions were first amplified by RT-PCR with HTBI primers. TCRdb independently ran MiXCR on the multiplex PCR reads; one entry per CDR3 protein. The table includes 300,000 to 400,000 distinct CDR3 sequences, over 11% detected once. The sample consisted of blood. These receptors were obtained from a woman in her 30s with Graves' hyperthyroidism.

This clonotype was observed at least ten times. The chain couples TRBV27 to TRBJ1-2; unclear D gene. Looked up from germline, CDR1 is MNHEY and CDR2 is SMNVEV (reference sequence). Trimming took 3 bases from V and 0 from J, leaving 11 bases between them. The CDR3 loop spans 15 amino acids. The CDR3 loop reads CASSFFLGSNYGYTF. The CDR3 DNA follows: TGTGCCAGCAGTTTCTTCCTCGGTTCTAACTATGGCTACACCTTC.

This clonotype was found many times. CDR3 in DNA: TGTGCCAGCAGTTTAGGGACTAAGGCCTACAATGAGCAGTTCTTC. It codes for CASSLGTKAYNEQFF. The chain uses TRBV12-3 or TRBV12-4 and TRBJ2-1; a weak D match, TRBD2 (6 bases). V gave up 1 base and J gave up 2 bases, with 9 bases separating them. The CDR3 extends over 15 amino acids.

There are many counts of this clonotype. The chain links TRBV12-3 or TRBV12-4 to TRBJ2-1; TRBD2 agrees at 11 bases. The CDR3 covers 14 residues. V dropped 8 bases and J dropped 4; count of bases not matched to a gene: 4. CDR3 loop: CASWTSGLYNEQFF. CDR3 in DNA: TGTGCCAGCTGGACTAGCGGGCTATACAATGAGCAGTTCTTC.

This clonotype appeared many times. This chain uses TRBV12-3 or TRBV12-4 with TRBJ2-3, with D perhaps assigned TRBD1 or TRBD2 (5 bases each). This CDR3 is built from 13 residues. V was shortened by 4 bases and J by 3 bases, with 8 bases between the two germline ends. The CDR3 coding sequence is TGTGCCAGCAGTTGGGACGCAACAGATACGCAGTATTTT. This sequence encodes CASSWDATDTQYF.

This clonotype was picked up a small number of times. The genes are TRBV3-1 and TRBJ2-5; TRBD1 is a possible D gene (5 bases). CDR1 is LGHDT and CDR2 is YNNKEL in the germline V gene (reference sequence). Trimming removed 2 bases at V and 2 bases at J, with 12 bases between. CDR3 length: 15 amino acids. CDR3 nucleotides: TGTGCCAGCAGCCAATGGCAGGGAAGGCAAGAGACCCAGTACTTC. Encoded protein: CASSQWQGRQETQYF.

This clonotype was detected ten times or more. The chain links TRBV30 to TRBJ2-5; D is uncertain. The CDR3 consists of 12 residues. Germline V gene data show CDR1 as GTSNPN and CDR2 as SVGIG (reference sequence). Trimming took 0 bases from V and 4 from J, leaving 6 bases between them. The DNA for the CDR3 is TGTGCCTGGAGTGTATTAGGAGAGACCCAGTACTTC. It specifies CAWSVLGETQYF. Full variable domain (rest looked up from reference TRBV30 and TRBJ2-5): SQTIHQWPATLVQPVGSPLSLECTVEGTSNPNLYWYRQAAGRGLQLLFYSVGIGQISSEVPQNLSASRPQDRQFILSSKKLLLSDSGFYLCAWSVLGETQYFGPGTRLLVL.

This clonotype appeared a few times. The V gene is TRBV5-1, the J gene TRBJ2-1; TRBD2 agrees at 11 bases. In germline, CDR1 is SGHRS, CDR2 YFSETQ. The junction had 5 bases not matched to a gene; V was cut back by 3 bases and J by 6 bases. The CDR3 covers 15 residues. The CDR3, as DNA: TGCGCCAGCAGCTCACTAGCGGGAGAGGGCAATGAGCAGTTCTTC. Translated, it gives CASSSLAGEGNEQFF.

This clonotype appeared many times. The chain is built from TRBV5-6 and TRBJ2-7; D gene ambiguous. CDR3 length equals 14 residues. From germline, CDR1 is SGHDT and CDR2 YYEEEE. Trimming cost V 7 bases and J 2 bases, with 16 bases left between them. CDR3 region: CASSEQSRPYEQYF. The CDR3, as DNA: TGTGCCAGCTCCGAACAGTCTAGGCCCTACGAGCAGTACTTC.

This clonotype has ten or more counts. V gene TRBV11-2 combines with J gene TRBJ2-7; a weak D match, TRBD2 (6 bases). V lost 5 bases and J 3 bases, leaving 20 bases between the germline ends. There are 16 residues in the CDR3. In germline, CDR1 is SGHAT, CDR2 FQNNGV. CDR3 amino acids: CASSLQPSVLHYEQYF. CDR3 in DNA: TGTGCCAGCAGCCTCCAGCCTAGCGTACTCCACTACGAGCAGTACTTC.

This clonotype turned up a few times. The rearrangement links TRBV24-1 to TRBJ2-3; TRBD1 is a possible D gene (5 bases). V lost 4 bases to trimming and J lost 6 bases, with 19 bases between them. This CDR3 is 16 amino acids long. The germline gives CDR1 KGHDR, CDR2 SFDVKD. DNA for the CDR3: TGTGCCACCAGTGAAGCTGCTAGGGGCCGATTCGATACGCAGTATTTT. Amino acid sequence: CATSEAARGRFDTQYF.

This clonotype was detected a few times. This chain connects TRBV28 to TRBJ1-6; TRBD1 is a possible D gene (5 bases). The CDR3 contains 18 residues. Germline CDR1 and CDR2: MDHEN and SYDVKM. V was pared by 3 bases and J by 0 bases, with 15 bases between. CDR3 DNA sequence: TGTGCCAGCAGTTTCAGTACCCCAGGGAGCTCCTATAATTCACCCCTCCACTTT. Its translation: CASSFSTPGSSYNSPLHF.